One TCR beta chain is described in this entry. What it binds is not known. This sample was taken from a study of CD8 T cells in ankylosing spondylitis. Germline V lookup: CDR1 KGHSH, CDR2 LQKENI. Trimming left V 4 bases short and J 7 bases short, with 11 bases between. There are 13 residues in the CDR3. TCRdb analysed the 5' RACE reads with MiXCR anew, one entry per CDR3 protein. The profile shows about 220,000 distinct CDR3 sequences, roughly 24% of them singletons. Broader study findings: According to the report, clones linked to the disease were significantly enriched in matched synovial fluid samples taken from ankylosing spondylitis patients.

This receptor was taken from a male donor with ankylosing spondylitis or in good health (not recorded which). V gene TRBV18 combines with J gene TRBJ1-5, with D perhaps TRBD1 (6 bases). The sample comprised blood, either unsorted or a sorted T cell fraction (not recorded which). For the CDR3, the DNA is TGTGCCAGCTCACGCCCAGGGGAACAGCCCCAGCATTTT. Protein product: CASSRPGEQPQHF.